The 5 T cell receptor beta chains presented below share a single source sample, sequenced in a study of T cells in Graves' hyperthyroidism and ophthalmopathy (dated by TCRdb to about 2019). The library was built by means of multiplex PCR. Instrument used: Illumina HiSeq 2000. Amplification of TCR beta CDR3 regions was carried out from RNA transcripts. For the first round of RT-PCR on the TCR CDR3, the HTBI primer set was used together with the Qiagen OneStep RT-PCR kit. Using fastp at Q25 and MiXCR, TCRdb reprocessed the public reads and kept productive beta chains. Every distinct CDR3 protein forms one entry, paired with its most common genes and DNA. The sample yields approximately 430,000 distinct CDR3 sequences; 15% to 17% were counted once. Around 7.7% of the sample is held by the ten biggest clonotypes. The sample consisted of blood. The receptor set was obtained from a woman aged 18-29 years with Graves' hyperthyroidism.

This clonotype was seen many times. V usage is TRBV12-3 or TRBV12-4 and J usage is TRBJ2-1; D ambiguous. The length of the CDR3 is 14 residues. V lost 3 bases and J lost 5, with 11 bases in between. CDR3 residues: CASSFTTGHNEQFF. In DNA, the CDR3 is TGTGCCAGCAGTTTTACGACTGGGCACAATGAGCAGTTCTTC.

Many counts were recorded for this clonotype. CDR3 sequence reads: CASSAPNSRVYGYTF. CDR3 DNA sequence: TGTGCCAGTTCAGCCCCAAATTCCAGGGTCTATGGCTACACCTTC. The rearrangement links TRBV18 to TRBJ1-2, with TRBD1 as a possible D gene (5 bases). Germline V lookup: CDR1 KGHSH, CDR2 LQKENI. This CDR3 has 15 amino acids. The V end lost 9 bases, the J end lost 4 bases, and 21 bases lay between the germline ends.

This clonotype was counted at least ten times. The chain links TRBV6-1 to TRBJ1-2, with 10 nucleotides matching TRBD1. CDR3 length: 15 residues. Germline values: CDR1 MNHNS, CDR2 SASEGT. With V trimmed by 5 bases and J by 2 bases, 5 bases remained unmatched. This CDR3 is CASSKTGGENYGYTF. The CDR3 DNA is TGTGCCAGCAGTAAGACAGGGGGCGAGAACTATGGCTACACCTTC.

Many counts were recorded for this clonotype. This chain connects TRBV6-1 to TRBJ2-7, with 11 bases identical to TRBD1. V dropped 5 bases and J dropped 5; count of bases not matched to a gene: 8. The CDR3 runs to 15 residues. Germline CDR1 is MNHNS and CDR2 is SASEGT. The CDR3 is CASSPHGTGGNEQYF. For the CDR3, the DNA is TGTGCCAGCAGTCCCCACGGGACAGGGGGGAACGAGCAGTACTTC.

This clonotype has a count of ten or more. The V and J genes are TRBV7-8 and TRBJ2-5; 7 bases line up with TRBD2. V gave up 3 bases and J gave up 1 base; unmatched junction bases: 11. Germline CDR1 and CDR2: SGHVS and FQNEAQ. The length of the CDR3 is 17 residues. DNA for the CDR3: TGTGCCAGCAGCTTCCACGGCCGGGGGGTGATCCAAGAGACCCAGTACTTC. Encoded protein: CASSFHGRGVIQETQYF.